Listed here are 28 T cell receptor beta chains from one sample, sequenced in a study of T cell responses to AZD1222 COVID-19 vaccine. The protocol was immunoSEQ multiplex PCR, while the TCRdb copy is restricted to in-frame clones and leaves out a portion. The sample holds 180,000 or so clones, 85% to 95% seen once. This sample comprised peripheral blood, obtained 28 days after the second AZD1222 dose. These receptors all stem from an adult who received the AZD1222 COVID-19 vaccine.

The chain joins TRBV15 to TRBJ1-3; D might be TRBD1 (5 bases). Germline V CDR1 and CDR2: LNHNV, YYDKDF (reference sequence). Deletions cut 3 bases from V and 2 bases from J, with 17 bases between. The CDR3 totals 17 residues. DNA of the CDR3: TGTGCCACCAGCAGGGGGGACCGGAAACACGCTGGAAACACCATATATTTT. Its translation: CATSRGDRKHAGNTIYF.

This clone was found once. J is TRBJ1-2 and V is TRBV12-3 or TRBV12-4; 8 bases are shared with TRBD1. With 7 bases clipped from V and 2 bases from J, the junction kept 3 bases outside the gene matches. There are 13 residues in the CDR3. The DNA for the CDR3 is TGTGCCAGCACCCGGACAGGGAACTATGGCTACACCTTC. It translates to CASTRTGNYGYTF.

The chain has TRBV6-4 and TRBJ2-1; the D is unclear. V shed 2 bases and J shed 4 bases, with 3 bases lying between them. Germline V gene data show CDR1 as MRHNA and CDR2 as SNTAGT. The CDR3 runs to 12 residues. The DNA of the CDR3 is TGTGCCAGCAGTGACAGATACAATGAGCAGTTCTTC. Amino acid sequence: CASSDRYNEQFF.

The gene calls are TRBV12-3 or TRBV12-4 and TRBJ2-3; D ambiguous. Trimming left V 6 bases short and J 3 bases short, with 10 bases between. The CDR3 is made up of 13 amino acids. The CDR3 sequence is CASRVARTDTQYF. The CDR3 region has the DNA TGTGCCAGCAGGGTCGCGCGTACAGATACGCAGTATTTT.

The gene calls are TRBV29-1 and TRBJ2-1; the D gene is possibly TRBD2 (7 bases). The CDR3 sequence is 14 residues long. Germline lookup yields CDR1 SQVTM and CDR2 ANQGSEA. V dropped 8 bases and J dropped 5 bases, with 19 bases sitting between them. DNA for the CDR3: TGCAGCCCCGGAGGGGGAGGGATGGACAATGAGCAGTTCTTC. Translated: CSPGGGGMDNEQFF.

CDR3 in DNA: TGTGCCAGCTCACGAAATCGGGCCCTCCAAGAGACCCAGTACTTC. Translated, it gives CASSRNRALQETQYF. The chain couples TRBV18 to TRBJ2-5; no firm D call. The CDR3 runs to 15 residues. Germline V gene sequence: CDR1 KGHSH, CDR2 LQKENI. Between the trimmed V and J ends, which lost 4 bases and 1 base, there was a span of 13 bases.

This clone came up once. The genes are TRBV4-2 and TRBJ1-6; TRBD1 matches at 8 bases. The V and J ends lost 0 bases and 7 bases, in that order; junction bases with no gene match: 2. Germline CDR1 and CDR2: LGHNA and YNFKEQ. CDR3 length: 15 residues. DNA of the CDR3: TGTGCCAGCAGCCAAGAAGGACAGGGAAATTCACCCCTCCACTTT. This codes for CASSQEGQGNSPLHF.

This CDR3 reads CASSKGQERTGELFF. The CDR3 bases are TGTGCCAGTAGTAAGGGACAGGAACGCACCGGGGAGCTGTTTTTT. The rearrangement joins TRBV19 to TRBJ2-2; 8 bases align to TRBD1. CDR3 length equals 15 residues. The V segment lost 4 bases and the J segment 4 bases; nucleotides outside the gene matches: 5. From germline, CDR1 is LNHDA and CDR2 SQIVND (reference sequence).

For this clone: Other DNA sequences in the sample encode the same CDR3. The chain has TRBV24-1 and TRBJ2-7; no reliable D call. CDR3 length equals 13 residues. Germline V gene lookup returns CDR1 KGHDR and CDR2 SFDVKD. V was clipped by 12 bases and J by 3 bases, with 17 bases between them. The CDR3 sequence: CASDRTANYEQYF. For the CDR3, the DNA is TGTGCCTCGGACCGAACGGCTAACTACGAGCAGTACTTC.

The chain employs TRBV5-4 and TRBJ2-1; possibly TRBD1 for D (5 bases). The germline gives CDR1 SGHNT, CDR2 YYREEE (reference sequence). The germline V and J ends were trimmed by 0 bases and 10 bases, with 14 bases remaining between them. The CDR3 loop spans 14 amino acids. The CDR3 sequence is CASSLDQGIGEQFF. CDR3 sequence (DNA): TGTGCCAGCAGCTTGGATCAGGGAATTGGGGAGCAGTTCTTC.

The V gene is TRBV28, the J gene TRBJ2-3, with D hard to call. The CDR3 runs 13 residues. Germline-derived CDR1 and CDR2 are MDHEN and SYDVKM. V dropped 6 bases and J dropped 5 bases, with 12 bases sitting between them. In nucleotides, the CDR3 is TGTGCCAGCAGCCCGGGTTCTGTAGATACGCAGTATTTT. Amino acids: CASSPGSVDTQYF.

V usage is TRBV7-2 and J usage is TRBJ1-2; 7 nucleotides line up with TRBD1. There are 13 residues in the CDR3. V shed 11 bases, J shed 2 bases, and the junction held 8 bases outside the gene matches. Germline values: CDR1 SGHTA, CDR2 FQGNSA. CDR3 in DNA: TGTGCCGTCCGATCACAGGGGAACTATGGCTACACCTTC. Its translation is CAVRSQGNYGYTF.

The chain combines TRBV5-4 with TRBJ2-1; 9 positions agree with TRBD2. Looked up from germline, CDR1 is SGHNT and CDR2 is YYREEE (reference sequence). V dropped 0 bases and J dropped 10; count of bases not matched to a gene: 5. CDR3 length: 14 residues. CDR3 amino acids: CASSLGLAALEQFF. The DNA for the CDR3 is TGTGCCAGCAGCTTGGGACTAGCGGCCCTCGAGCAGTTCTTC.

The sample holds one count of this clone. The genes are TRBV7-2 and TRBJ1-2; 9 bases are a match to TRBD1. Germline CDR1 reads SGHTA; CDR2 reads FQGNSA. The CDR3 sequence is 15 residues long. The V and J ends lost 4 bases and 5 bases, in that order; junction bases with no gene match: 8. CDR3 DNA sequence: TGTGCCAGCAGCTCAACCAGACAGGGGGTATATGGCTACACCTTC. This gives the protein CASSSTRQGVYGYTF. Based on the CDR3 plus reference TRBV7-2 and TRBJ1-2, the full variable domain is GAGVSQSPSNKVTEKGKDVELRCDPISGHTALYWYRQSLGQGLEFLIYFQGNSAPDKSGLPSDRFSAERTGGSVSTLTIQRTQQEDSAVYLCASSSTRQGVYGYTFGSGTRLTVV.

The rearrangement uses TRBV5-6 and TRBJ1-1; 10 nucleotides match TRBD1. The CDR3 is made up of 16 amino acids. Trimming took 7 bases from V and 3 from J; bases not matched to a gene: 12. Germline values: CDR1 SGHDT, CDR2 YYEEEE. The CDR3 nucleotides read TGTGCCAGCCGGACCTGGGACAGGGGATTATACACTGAAGCTTTCTTT. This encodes CASRTWDRGLYTEAFF.

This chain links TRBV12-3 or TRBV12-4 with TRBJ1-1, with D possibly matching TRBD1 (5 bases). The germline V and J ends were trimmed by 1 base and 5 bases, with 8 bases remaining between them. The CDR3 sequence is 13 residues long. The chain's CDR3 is CASSLGGRTEAFF. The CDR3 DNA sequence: TGTGCCAGCAGTTTAGGGGGGAGGACTGAAGCTTTCTTT.

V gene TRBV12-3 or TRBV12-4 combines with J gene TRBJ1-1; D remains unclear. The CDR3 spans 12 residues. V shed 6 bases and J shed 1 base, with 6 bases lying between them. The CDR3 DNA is TGTGCCAGCAGATACAGGAACACTGAAGCTTTCTTT. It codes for CASRYRNTEAFF.

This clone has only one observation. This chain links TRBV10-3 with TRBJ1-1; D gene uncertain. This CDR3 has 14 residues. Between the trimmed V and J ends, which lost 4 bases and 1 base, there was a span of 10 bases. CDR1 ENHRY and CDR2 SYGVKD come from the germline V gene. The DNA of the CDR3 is TGTGCCATCAGTGTTAAGGGAGGGAACACTGAAGCTTTCTTT. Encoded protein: CAISVKGGNTEAFF.

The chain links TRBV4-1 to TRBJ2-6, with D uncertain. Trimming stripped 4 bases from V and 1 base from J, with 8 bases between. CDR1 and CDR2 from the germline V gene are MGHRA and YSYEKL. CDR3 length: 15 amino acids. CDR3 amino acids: CASSRENSGANVLTF. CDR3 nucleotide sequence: TGCGCCAGCAGCCGCGAGAATTCTGGGGCCAACGTCCTGACTTTC.

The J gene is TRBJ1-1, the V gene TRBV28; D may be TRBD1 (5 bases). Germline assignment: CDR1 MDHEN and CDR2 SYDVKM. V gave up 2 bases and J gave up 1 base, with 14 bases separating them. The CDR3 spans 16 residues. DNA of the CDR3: TGTGCCAGCAGTTTAAGGCAGGGACGAAGGAACACTGAAGCTTTCTTT. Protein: CASSLRQGRRNTEAFF.

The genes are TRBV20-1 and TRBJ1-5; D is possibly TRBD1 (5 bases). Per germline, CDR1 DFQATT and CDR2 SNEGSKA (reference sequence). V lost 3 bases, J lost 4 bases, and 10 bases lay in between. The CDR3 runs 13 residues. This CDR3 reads CSASVGGNQPQHF. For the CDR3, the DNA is TGCAGTGCTAGTGTGGGGGGAAATCAGCCCCAGCATTTT.

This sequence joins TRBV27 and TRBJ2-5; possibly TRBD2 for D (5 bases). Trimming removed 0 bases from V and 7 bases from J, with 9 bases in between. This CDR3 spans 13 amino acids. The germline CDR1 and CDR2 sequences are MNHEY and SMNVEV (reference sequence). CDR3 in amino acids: CASSLSRGGTQYF. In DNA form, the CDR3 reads TGTGCCAGCAGTTTATCCAGAGGAGGGACCCAGTACTTC.

The CDR3 DNA sequence: TGCAGTGCTACAGGGAACACCTTC. Translation: CSATGNTF. This rearrangement joins TRBV20-1 to TRBJ1-2; tentatively, D is TRBD1 (5 bases). Germline CDR1 DFQATT, CDR2 SNEGSKA (reference sequence). V was trimmed by 4 bases and J by 12 bases, leaving 6 bases between them. The CDR3 is made up of 8 amino acids.

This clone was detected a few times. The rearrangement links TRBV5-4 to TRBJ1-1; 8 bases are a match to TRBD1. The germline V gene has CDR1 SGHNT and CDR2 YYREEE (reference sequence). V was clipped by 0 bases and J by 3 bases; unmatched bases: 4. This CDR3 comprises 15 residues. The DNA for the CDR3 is TGTGCCAGCAGCTTGGGGCAGGGGGCGCACACTGAAGCTTTCTTT. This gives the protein CASSLGQGAHTEAFF.

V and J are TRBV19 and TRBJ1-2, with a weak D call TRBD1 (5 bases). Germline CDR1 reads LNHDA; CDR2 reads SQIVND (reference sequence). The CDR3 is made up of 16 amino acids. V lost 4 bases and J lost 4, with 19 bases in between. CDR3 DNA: TGTGCCAGTAGTAGCGGGGGGGTTATAAGTGTCTATGGCTACACCTTC. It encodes CASSSGGVISVYGYTF.

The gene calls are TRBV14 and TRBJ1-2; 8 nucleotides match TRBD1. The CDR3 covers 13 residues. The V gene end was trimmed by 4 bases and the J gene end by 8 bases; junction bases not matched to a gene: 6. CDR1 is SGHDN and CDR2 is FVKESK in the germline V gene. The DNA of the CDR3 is TGTGCCAGCAGCCTTACAGACAGGGGAGGCTACACCTTC. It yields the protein CASSLTDRGGYTF.

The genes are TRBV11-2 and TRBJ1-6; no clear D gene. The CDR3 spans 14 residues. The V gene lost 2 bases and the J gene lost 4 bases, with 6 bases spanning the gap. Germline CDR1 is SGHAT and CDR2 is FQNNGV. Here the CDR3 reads CASSLSPYNSPLHF. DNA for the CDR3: TGTGCCAGCAGCTTAAGCCCGTATAATTCACCCCTCCACTTT.

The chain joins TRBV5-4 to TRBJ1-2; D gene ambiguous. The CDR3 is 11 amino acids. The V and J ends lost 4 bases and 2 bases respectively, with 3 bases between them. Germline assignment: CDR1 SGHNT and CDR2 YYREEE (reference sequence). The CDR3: CASSENYGYTF. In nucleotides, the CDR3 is TGTGCCAGCAGCGAGAACTATGGCTACACCTTC. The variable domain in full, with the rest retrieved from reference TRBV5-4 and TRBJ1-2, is ETGVTQSPTHLIKTRGQQVTLRCSSQSGHNTVSWYQQALGQGPQFIFQYYREEENGRGNFPPRFSGLQFPNYSSELNVNALELDDSALYLCASSENYGYTFGSGTRLTVV.